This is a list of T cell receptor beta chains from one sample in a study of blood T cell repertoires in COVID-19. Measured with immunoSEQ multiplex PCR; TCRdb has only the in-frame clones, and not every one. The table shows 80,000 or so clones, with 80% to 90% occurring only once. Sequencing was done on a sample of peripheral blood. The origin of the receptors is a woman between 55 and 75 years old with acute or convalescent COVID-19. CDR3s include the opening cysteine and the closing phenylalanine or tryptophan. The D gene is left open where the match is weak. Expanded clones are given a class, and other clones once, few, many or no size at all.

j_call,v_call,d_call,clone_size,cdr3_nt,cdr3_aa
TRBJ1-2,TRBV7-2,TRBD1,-,TGTGCCAGCGGAGAGGGGGCTACGCCGTATGGCTACACCTTC,CASGEGATPYGYTF
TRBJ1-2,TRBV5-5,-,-,TGTGCCAGCAGCTTGACGACGGGGAACTATGGCTACACCTTC,CASSLTTGNYGYTF
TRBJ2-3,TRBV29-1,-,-,TGCAGCGTTGTCCCGACAGGGAGGACAGATACGCAGTATTTT,CSVVPTGRTDTQYF
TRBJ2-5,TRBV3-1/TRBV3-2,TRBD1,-,TGTGCCAGCAGCCTCGACAGGGTTGGGACCCAGTACTTC,CASSLDRVGTQYF
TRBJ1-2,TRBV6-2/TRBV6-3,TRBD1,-,TGTGCCAGCAGTAAACCGGGACAGGGGAACTATGGCTACACCTTC,CASSKPGQGNYGYTF
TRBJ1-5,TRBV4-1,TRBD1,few,TGCGCCAGCAGCCAAGTCCGGGGACAGGAAGATAGCAATCAGCCCCAGCATTTT,CASSQVRGQEDSNQPQHF
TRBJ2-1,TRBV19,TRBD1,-,TGTGCCAGTACCGGGACAGGGTACAATGAGCAGTTCTTC,CASTGTGYNEQFF
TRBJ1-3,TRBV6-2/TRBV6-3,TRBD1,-,TGTGCCAGCAGTCACACTTTACAGGGGATTGGAAACACCATATATTTT,CASSHTLQGIGNTIYF
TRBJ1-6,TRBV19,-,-,TGTGCCAGTAGTTCCGGGGGGCGCGGTTCACCCCTCCACTTT,CASSSGGRGSPLHF
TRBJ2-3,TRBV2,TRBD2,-,TGTGCCAGCAGCAACCGGGAGGCCCCTAGCACAGATACGCAGTATTTT,CASSNREAPSTDTQYF